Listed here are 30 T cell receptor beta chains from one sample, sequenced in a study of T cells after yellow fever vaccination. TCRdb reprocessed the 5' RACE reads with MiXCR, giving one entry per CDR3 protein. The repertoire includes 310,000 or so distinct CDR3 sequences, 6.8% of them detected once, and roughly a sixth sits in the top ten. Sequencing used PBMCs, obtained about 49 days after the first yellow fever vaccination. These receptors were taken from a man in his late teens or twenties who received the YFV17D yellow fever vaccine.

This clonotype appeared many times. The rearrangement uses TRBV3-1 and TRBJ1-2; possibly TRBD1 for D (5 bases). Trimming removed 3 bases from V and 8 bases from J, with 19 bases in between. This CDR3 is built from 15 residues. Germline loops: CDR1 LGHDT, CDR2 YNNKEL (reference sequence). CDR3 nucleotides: TGTGCCAGCAGCCATCTACAAATCGGGGCGCAGGGCTACACCTTC. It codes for CASSHLQIGAQGYTF. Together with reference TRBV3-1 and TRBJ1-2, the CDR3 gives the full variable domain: DTAVSQTPKYLVTQMGNDKSIKCEQNLGHDTMYWYKQDSKKFLKIMFSYNNKELIINETVPNRFSPKSPDKAHLNLHINSLELGDSAVYFCASSHLQIGAQGYTFGSGTRLTVV.

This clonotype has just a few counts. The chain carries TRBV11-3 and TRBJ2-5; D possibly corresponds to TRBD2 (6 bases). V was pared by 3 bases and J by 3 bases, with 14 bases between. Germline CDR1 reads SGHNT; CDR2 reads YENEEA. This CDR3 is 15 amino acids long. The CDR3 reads CASSFSGLSKETQYF. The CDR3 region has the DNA TGTGCCAGCAGCTTCTCGGGACTTTCGAAAGAGACCCAGTACTTC.

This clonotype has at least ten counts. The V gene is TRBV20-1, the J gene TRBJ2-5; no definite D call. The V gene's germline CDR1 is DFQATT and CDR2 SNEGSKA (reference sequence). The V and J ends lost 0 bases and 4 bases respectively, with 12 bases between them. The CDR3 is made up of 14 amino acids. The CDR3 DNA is TGCAGTGCTAGAGATGAGCCGGTGGGAGAGACCCAGTACTTC. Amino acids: CSARDEPVGETQYF.

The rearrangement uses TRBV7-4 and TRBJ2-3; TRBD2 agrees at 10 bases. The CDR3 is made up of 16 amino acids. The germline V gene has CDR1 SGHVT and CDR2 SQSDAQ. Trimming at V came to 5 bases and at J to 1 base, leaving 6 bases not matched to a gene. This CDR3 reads CASSETSGSGTDTQYF. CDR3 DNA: TGTGCCAGCAGCGAGACTAGCGGGTCGGGCACAGATACGCAGTATTTT.

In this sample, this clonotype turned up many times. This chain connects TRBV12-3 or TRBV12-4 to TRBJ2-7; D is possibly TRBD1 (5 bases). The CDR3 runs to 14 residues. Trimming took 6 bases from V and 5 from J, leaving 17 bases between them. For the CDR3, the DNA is TGTGCCAGCAGCCAGACGATGGGGCAAAACGAGCAGTACTTC. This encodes CASSQTMGQNEQYF.

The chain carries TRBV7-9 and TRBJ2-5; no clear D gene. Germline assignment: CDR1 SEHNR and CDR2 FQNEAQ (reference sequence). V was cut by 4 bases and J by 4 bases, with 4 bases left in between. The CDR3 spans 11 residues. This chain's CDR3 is CASSSIETQYF. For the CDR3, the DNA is TGTGCCAGCAGCTCCATAGAGACCCAGTACTTC.

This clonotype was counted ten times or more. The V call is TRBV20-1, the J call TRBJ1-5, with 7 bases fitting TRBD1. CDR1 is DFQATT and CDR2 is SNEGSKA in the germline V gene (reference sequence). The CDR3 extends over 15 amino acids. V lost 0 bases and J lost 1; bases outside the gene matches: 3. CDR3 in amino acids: CSARDDRESNQPQHF. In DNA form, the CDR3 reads TGCAGTGCTAGAGACGACAGGGAGAGCAATCAGCCCCAGCATTTT.

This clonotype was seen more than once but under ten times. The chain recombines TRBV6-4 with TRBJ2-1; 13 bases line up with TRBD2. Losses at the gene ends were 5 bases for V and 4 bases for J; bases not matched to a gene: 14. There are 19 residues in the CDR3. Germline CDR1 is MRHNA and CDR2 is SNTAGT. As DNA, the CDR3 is TGTGCCAGCAGTCGCGTACCGGGACTAGCGGGGCGGCGGTACAATGAGCAGTTCTTC. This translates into CASSRVPGLAGRRYNEQFF.

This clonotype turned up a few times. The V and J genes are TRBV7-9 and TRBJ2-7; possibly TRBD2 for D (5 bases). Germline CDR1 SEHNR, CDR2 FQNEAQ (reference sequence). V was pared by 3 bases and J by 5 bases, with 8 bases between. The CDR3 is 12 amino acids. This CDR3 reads CASSLGEDEQYV. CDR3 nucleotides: TGTGCCAGCAGCTTGGGAGAGGACGAGCAGTACGTC.

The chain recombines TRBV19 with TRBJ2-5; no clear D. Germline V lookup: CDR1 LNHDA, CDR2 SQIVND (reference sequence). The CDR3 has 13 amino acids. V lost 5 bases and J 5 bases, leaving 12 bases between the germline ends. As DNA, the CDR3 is TGTGCCAGTAGTTGGTCGGCCGGGGAGACCCAGTACTTC. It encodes CASSWSAGETQYF.

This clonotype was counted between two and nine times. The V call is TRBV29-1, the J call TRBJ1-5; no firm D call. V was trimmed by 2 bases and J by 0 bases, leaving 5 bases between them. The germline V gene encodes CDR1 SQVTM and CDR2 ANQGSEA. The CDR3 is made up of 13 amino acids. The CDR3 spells CSVEIHSNQPQHF. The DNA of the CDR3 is TGCAGCGTTGAAATTCATAGCAATCAGCCCCAGCATTTT.

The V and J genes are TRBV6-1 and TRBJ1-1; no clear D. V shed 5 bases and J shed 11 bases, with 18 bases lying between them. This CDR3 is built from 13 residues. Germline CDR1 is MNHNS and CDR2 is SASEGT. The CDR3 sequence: CASSPGPWGIAFF. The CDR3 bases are TGTGCCAGCAGTCCTGGGCCGTGGGGTATTGCTTTCTTT.

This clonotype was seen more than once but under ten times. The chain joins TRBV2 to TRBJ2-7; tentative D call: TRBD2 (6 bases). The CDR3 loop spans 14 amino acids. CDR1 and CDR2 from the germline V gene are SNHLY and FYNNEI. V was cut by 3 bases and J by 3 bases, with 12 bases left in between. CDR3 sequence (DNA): TGTGCCAGCAGTGATCACGGCGGGAACTACGAGCAGTACTTC. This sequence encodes CASSDHGGNYEQYF.

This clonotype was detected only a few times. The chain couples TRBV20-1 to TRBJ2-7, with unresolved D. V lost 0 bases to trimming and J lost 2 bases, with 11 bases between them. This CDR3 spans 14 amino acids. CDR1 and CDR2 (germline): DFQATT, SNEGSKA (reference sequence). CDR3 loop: CSARDRVHTYEQYF. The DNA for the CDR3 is TGCAGTGCTAGAGATCGTGTACACACCTACGAGCAGTACTTC.

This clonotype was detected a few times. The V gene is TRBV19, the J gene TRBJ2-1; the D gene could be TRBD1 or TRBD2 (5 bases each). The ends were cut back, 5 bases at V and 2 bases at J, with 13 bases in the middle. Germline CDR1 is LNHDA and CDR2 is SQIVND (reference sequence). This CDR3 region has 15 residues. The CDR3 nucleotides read TGTGCCAGTAGTCCCCATCGGGGCCCCTACAATGAGCAGTTCTTC. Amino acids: CASSPHRGPYNEQFF. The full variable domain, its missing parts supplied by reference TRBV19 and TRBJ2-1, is DGGITQSPKYLFRKEGQNVTLSCEQNLNHDAMYWYRQDPGQGLRLIYYSQIVNDFQKGDIAEGYSVSREKKESFPLTVTSAQKNPTAFYLCASSPHRGPYNEQFFGPGTRLTVL.

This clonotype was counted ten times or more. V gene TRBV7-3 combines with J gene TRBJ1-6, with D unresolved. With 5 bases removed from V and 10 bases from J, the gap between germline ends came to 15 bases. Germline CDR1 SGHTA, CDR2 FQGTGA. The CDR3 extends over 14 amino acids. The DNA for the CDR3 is TGTGCCAGCAGCGCATCAGGATTAGGATCACCCCTCCACTTT. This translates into CASSASGLGSPLHF.

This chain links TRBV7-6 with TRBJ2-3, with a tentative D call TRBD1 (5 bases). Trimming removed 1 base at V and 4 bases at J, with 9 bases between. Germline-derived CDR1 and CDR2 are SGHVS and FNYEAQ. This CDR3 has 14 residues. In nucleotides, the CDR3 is TGTGCCAGCAGCTTAGGCAGGGCAGCAGATACGCAGTATTTT. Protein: CASSLGRAADTQYF.

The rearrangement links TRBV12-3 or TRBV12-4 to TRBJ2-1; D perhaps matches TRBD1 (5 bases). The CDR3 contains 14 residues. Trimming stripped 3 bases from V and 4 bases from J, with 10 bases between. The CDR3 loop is CASSFSGKYNEQFF. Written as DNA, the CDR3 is TGTGCCAGCAGTTTCTCAGGGAAGTACAATGAGCAGTTCTTC.

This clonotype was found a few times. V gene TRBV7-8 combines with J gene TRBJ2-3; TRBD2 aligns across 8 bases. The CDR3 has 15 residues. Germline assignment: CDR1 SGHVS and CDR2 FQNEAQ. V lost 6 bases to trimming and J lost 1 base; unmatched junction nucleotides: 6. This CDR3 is CASSRTGGGTDTQYF. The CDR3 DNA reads TGTGCCAGCAGTCGAACGGGGGGGGGCACAGATACGCAGTATTTT.

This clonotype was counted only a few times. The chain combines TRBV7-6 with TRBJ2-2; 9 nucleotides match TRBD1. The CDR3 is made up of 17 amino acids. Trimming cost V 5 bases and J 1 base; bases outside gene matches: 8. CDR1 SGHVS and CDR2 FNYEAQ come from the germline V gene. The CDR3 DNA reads TGTGCCAGCAGCCCATTCACAGGGGGCGGGAACACCGGGGAGCTGTTTTTT. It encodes CASSPFTGGGNTGELFF.

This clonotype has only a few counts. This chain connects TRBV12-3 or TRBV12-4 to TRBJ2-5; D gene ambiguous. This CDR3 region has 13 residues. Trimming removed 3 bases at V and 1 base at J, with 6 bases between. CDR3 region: CASSFLLQETQYF. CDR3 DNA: TGTGCCAGCAGTTTTCTCCTCCAAGAGACCCAGTACTTC.

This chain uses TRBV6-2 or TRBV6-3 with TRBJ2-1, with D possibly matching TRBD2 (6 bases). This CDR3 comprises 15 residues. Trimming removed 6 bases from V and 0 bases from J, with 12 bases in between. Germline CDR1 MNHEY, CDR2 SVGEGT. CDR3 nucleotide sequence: TGTGCCAGCAGAGACTCCGGGGGCTCCTACAATGAGCAGTTCTTC. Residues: CASRDSGGSYNEQFF.

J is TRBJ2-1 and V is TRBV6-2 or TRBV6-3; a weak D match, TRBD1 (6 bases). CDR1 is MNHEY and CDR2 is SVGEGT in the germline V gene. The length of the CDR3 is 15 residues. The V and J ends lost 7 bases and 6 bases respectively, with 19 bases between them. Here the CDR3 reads CASKRTAHRPNEQFF. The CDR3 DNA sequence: TGTGCCAGCAAGAGGACAGCCCACAGACCCAATGAGCAGTTCTTC.

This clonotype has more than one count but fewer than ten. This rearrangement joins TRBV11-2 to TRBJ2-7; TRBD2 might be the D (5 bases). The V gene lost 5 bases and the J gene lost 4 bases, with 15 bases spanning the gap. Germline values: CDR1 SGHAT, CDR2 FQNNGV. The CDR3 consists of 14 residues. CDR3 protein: CASSPRGSEYEQYV. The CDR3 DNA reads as TGTGCCAGCAGCCCAAGAGGGAGCGAATACGAGCAGTACGTC.

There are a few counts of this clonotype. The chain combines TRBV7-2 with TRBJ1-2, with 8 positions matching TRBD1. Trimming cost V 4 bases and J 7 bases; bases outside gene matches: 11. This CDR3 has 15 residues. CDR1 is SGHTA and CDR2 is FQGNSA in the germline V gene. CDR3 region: CASSSPVDRASGYTF. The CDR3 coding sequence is TGTGCCAGCAGCTCCCCGGTGGACAGGGCTTCTGGCTACACCTTC.

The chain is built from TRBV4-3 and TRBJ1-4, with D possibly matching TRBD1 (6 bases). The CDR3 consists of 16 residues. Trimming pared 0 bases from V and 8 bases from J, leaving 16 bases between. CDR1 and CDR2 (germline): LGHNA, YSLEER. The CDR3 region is CASSQDRRTVGEKLFF. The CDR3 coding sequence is TGCGCCAGCAGCCAAGATCGGAGGACAGTCGGAGAAAAACTGTTTTTT.

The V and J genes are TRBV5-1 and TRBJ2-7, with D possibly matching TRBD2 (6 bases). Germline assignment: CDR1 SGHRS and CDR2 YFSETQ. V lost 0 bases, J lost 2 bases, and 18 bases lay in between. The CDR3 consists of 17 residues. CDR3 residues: CASSLDLTRSLAYEQYF. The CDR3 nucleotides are TGCGCCAGCAGCTTGGATCTGACTAGATCGCTAGCCTACGAGCAGTACTTC.

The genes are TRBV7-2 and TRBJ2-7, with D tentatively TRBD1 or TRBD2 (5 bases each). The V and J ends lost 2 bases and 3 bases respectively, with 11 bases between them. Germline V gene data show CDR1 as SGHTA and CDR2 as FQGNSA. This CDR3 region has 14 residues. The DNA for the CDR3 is TGTGCCAGCAGCTTAATTGGGGACGGCTACGAGCAGTACGTC. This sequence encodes CASSLIGDGYEQYV.

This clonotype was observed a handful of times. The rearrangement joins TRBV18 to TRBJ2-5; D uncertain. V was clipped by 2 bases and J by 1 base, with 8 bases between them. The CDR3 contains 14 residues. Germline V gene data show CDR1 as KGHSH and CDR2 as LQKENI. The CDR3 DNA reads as TGTGCCAGCTCACCAATGACAACCCAAGAGACCCAGTACTTC. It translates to CASSPMTTQETQYF.

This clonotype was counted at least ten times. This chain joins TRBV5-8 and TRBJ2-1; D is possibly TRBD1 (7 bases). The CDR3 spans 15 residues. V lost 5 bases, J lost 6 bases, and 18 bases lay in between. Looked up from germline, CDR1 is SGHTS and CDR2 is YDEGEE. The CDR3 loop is CASRPRGTVGNEQFF. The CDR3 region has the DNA TGTGCCAGCAGACCCCGGGGGACAGTGGGCAATGAGCAGTTCTTC.